This T cell receptor (beta chain) was recovered during a study of OX40 agonist ivuxolimab in advanced cancers. Background on the study: Enrolled patients in dose escalation had cancers that were hepatocellular carcinoma, melanoma, renal cell or head and neck cancer. 30% to 40% of patients had received prior checkpoint inhibitor therapy. Notes on the study in general: The mean number of expanded clones was higher in CD8+ T cells than in CD4+.

Per germline, CDR1 SGHDN and CDR2 FVKESK. The CDR3 runs to 13 residues. The V gene lost 2 bases and the J gene lost 5 bases, with 7 bases spanning the gap. Blood sampling took place at baseline, cycle 4 day 1, and cycle 7 day 1. In regard to this clone: Its antigen remains unknown.

The repertoire was sequenced with immunoSEQ multiplex PCR; TCRdb's copy has only in-frame clones and lacks some. This sample has 71,000 or so clones, with over 75% found just once. The chain links TRBV14 to TRBJ1-3; no clear D. The specimen comprised CD4+ or CD8+ T cells sorted from blood, sampled in a trial of the OX40 agonist ivuxolimab. The receptor comes from an adult with an advanced solid tumor such as melanoma, head and neck, liver or kidney cancer. CDR3 amino acids: CASSQPSRNTIYF. Written as DNA, the CDR3 is TGTGCCAGCAGCCAACCTTCCAGAAACACCATATATTTT.